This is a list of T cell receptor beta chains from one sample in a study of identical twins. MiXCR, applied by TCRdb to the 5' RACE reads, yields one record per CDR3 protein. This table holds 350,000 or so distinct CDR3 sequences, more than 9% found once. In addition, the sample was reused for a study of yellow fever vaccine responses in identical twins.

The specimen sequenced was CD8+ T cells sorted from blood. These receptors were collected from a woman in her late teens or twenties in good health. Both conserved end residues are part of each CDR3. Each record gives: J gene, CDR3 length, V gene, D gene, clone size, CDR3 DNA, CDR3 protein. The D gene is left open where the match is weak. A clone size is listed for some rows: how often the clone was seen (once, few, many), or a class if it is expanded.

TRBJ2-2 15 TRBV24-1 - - TGTGCCACCAGTGACGCCGACAGAAACACCGGGGAGCTGTTTTTT CATSDADRNTGELFF
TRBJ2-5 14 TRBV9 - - TGTGCCAGCAGCGTAGGGGGGTACCAAGAGACCCAGTACTTC CASSVGGYQETQYF
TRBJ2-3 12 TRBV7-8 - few TGTGCCAGCAGCGACATCTCAGATACGCAGTATTTT CASSDISDTQYF
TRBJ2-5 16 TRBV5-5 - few TGTGCCAGCAGCTTATTAATAGCGTACATACAAGAGACCCAGTACTTC CASSLLIAYIQETQYF
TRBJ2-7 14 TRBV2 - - TGTGCCAGCAGTGAACCGCGGAACCCGTACGAGCAGTACTTC CASSEPRNPYEQYF
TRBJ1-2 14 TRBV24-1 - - TGTGCCACCAGTGACCCGGACCGCACCTATGGCTACACCTTC CATSDPDRTYGYTF
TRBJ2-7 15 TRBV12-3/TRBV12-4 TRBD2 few TGTGCCAGCAGTTTTAGCGGGAGTGCGTCCTACGAGCAGTACTTC CASSFSGSASYEQYF
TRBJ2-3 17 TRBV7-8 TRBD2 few TGTGCCAGCAGCTTAAGGTCGGGGGGGGTTGTACCAGATACGCAGTATTTT CASSLRSGGVVPDTQYF
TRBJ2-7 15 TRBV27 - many TGTGCCAGCAGCCGAGGGGCTAGCGACTCCTACGAGCAGTACTTC CASSRGASDSYEQYF
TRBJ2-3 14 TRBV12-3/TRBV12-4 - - TGTGCCAGCAGTTTTCAGGGTTTACAAGATACGCAGTATTTT CASSFQGLQDTQYF
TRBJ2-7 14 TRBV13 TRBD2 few TGTGCCAGCAGCTCAGGGACTAGCGATTACGAGCAGTACTTC CASSSGTSDYEQYF
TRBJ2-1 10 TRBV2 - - TGTGCCAGCAGTAACGGTGAGCAGTTCTTC CASSNGEQFF
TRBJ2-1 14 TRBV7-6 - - TGTGCCAGCAGCTTAGGGCAGGCTAGGGATGAGCAGTTCTTC CASSLGQARDEQFF
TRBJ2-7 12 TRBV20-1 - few TGCAGTGCTAATCGGGCCTCCTACGAGCAGTACTTC CSANRASYEQYF
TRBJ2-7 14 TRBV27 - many TGTGCCAGCAGTTGGACTACCAGCTCCTACGAGCAGTACTTC CASSWTTSSYEQYF
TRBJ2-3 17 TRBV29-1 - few TGCAGCGTTGAAGATATTCTGGGGAATCCTAGCACAGATACGCAGTATTTT CSVEDILGNPSTDTQYF
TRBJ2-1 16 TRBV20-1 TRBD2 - TGCAGTGCATCTGACATTAGCGGGAGATGGTACAATGAGCAGTTCTTC CSASDISGRWYNEQFF
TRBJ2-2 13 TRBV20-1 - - TGCAGTGCTAGCCTTGGGGTCACCGGGGAGCTGTTTTTT CSASLGVTGELFF
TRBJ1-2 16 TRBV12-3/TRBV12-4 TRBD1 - TGTGCCAGCAGTCACAGGGGGCGCAGGTTTAACTATGGCTACACCTTC CASSHRGRRFNYGYTF
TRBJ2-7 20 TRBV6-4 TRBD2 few TGTGCCAGCAGTGACGGGGTTAGCGGGAGGGCCCCCAACATAACCTACGAGCAGTACTTC CASSDGVSGRAPNITYEQYF
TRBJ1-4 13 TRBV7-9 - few TGTGCCAGCAGCTTAGGGGGAGCTGAGAAGCTGTTTTTT CASSLGGAEKLFF
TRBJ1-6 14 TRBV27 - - TGTGCCAGCAGTTTAAGTAGAGCAAATTCACCCCTCCACTTT CASSLSRANSPLHF
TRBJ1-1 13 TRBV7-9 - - TGTGCCAGCAGCTTAGGTGGACAGCGAGAAGCTTTCTTT CASSLGGQREAFF
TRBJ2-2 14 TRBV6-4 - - TGTGCCAGCAGTGATTCGGCGACAGGCGGGGAGCTGTTTTTT CASSDSATGGELFF
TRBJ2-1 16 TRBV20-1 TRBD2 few TGCAGTGCTAGAGATGCAAGCGGGAGCTCCTACAATGAGCAGTTCTTC CSARDASGSSYNEQFF
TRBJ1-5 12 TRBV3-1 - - TGTGCCAGCAGCCAAGGGTCGGAGCCCCAGCATTTT CASSQGSEPQHF
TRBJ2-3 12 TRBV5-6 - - TGTGCCAGCAGTTACTGGACAGATACGCAGTATTTT CASSYWTDTQYF
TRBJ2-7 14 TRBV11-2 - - TGTGCCAGCAGCTTAGGCGCCGGGAGAGGGGAGCAGTACTTC CASSLGAGRGEQYF
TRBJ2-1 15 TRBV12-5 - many TGTGCTAGTGGTTTGGTACAGGGTTACTACAATGAGCAGTTCTTC CASGLVQGYYNEQFF
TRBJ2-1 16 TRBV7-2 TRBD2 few TGTGCCAGCAGCCAAGGGTGGGGGACTAGCGGTGTTGAGCAGTTCTTC CASSQGWGTSGVEQFF
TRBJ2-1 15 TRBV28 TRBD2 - TGTGCCAGCAGTTCTCCAAGCAGCGGGAGCGATGAGCAGTTCTTC CASSSPSSGSDEQFF
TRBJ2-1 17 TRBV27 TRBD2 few TGTGCCAGCAGTTTATCGTTCGGGACTAGATACCACAATGAGCAGTTCTTC CASSLSFGTRYHNEQFF
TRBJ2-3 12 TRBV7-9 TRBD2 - TGTGCCAGCAGCCCTCCCGGACTAGAGCAGTATTTT CASSPPGLEQYF
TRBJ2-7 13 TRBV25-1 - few TGTGCCAGCAGTGCAGGGGTTGAGAACGAGCAGTACTTC CASSAGVENEQYF
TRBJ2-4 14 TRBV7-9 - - TGTGCCAGCAGCTTAGGAGATCTACAGAGGGGTTTGTACTTC CASSLGDLQRGLYF
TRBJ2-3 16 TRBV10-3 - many TGTGCCATCAGTGAGTCCGGTGGGCTAAACACAGATACGCAGTATTTT CAISESGGLNTDTQYF
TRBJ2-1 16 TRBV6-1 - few TGTGCCAGCAGTGAAGGCGGGCACAGTGCCTACAATGAGCAGTTCTTC CASSEGGHSAYNEQFF
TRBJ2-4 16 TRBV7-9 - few TGTGCCAGCAGCTCACCTCGGGGGCTAGCCAAAAACATTCAGTACTTC CASSSPRGLAKNIQYF
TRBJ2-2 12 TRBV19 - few TGTGCCAGTAGTGAGATGGCCGGGGAGCTGTTTTTT CASSEMAGELFF
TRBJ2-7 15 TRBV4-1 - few TGCGCCAGCAGCCAAGAAGGAGGGGCGGTAAGCGAGCAGTACTTC CASSQEGGAVSEQYF
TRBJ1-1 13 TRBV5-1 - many TGCGCCAGCAGTCAAGGGTTCTTCACTGAAGCTTTCTTT CASSQGFFTEAFF
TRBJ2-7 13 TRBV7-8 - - TGTGCCAGCAGCCGCGACATCCGCTACGAGCAGTACTTC CASSRDIRYEQYF
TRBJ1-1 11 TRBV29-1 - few TGCAGCGTTGAGAGAAACACTGAAGCTTTCTTT CSVERNTEAFF
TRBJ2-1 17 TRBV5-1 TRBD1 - TGCGCCAGCAGCTTGGTGGGACAGGGGGGGGGACAGGTAGAGCAGTTCTTC CASSLVGQGGGQVEQFF
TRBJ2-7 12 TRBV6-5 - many TGTGCCAGCAGGGCAGGGACCTACGAGCAGTACTTC CASRAGTYEQYF
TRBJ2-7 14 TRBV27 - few TGTGCCAGCAGTCTCCGGACACCTTTCTACGAGCAGTACTTC CASSLRTPFYEQYF
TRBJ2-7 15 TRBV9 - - TGTGCCAGCAGCGTAGCAGCGGGTACAACCTACGAGCAGTACTTC CASSVAAGTTYEQYF
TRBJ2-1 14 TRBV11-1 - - TGTGCCAGCAGCTTAAGTTCAGATTACAATGAGCAGTTCTTC CASSLSSDYNEQFF
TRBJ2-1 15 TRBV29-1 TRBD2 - TGCAGCGCGAACCCGGCGGGAGGGCCCAGCGATGAGCAGTTCTTC CSANPAGGPSDEQFF
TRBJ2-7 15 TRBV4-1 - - TGCGCCAGCAGCCAAGAAAATGGCAGGTTCTACGAGCAGTACTTC CASSQENGRFYEQYF
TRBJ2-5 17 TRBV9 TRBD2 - TGTGCCAGCAGCCCTTTTTGGGCTAGCGGGAGTACCGAGACCCAGTACTTC CASSPFWASGSTETQYF
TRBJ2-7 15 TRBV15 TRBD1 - TGTGCCACCAGCAGAAACCGGGACAGGGTCCACGAGCAGTACTTC CATSRNRDRVHEQYF
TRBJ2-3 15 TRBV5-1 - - TGCGCCAGCAGCCTACCATCCGGGACCACAGATACGCAGTATTTT CASSLPSGTTDTQYF
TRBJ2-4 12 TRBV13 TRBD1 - TGTGCCAGCAGCTTAGGGGAGACAGGGGGTTACTTC CASSLGETGGYF
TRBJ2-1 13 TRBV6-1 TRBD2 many TGTGCCAGCAGTCCCACACCCGGGACTACGCAGTTCTTC CASSPTPGTTQFF
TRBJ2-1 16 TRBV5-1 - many TGCGCCAGCAGCTTGGTGGTTAGCAGCTCCTACAATGAGCAGTTCTTC CASSLVVSSSYNEQFF
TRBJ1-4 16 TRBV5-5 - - TGTGCCAGCAGCTTGGAGGGAACAGCACTAAATGAAAAACTGTTTTTT CASSLEGTALNEKLFF
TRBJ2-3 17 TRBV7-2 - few TGTGCCAGCAGCTTGTACCCAATGACAGACGCCACAGATACGCAGTATTTT CASSLYPMTDATDTQYF